The 13 T cell receptor beta chains given below trace back to one sample, sequenced in a study of early T cells in non-severe SARS-CoV-2 infection (dated by TCRdb to the early 2020s). Library creation used 5' RACE. The data were produced on a NextSeq 500. TCRdb reprocessing: public reads trimmed at Q25 with fastp, clones called with MiXCR, in-frame beta chains kept. When rows share a CDR3 protein, they turn into one entry using the most common DNA and genes. Within this sample are over 55,000 distinct CDR3 sequences, with around 12% of them counted one time only. Of the sample, around 2.8% is held by the ten largest clones. The sequencing used whole blood, collected at baseline. All receptors come from an adult who was a healthcare worker with PCR-confirmed SARS-CoV-2 infection or an uninfected control (not recorded which).

This clonotype came up a few times. The rearrangement links TRBV6-4 to TRBJ2-3, with 7 bases that match TRBD1. V was clipped by 4 bases and J by 0 bases; unmatched bases: 4. The CDR3 is made up of 15 amino acids. Germline V CDR1 and CDR2: MRHNA, SNTAGT. The CDR3 DNA is TGTGCCAGCAGTGTAGGGGGCCGAAGCACAGATACGCAGTATTTT. Translated: CASSVGGRSTDTQYF.

The gene calls are TRBV29-1 and TRBJ1-2, with D perhaps matching TRBD1 (6 bases). Looked up from germline, CDR1 is SQVTM and CDR2 is ANQGSEA. The ends were cut back, 5 bases at V and 7 bases at J, with 17 bases in the middle. CDR3 length: 13 residues. CDR3 protein: CSVREQGGSGYTF. The CDR3 DNA reads TGCAGCGTTCGGGAACAGGGCGGCTCTGGCTACACCTTC.

The chain carries TRBV3-1 and TRBJ2-3; no firm D call. This CDR3 has 15 residues. Looked up from germline, CDR1 is LGHDT and CDR2 is YNNKEL (reference sequence). The V and J ends lost 0 bases and 2 bases respectively, with 9 bases between them. The CDR3 coding sequence is TGTGCCAGCAGCCAAGATGGCAGATACACAGATACGCAGTATTTT. This translates into CASSQDGRYTDTQYF.

This clonotype was seen more than once but under ten times. The chain joins TRBV12-5 to TRBJ2-1; no firm D call. This CDR3 contains 13 residues. The V end was cut by 5 bases, the J end by 6 bases, with 11 bases between. Germline loops: CDR1 LGHNT, CDR2 FRNRAP. The CDR3 reads CASGPPLRNEQFF. The CDR3 region has the DNA TGTGCTAGTGGTCCTCCACTTCGCAATGAGCAGTTCTTC. Full variable domain (remainder filled in from reference TRBV12-5 and TRBJ2-1): DARVTQTPRHKVTEMGQEVTMRCQPILGHNTVFWYRQTMMQGLELLAYFRNRAPLDDSGMPKDRFSAEMPDATLATLKIQPSEPRDSAVYFCASGPPLRNEQFFGPGTRLTVL.

A few counts support this clonotype. The chain employs TRBV20-1 and TRBJ1-2; D might be TRBD1 (5 bases). Germline CDR1 and CDR2: DFQATT and SNEGSKA (reference sequence). Between the trimmed V and J ends, which lost 3 bases and 1 base, there was a span of 15 bases. CDR3 size: 15 residues. The DNA for the CDR3 is TGCAGTGCTAGGACCCCGGGGGTGGTTAACTATGGCTACACCTTC. Encoded protein: CSARTPGVVNYGYTF.

The CDR3 nucleotides read TGTGCCAGCAGCTTACCCTCGGGGGCCGGGTACAATGAGCAGTTCTTC. It yields the protein CASSLPSGAGYNEQFF. The genes are TRBV7-6 and TRBJ2-1; either TRBD1 or TRBD2 may supply D (6 bases each). V gave up 2 bases and J gave up 4 bases, with 15 bases separating them. The CDR3 is made up of 16 amino acids. Germline-derived CDR1 and CDR2 are SGHVS and FNYEAQ.

The table lists this clonotype with many counts. The chain recombines TRBV7-9 with TRBJ1-1; D unresolved. Between the trimmed V and J ends, which lost 3 bases and 1 base, there was a span of 6 bases. The CDR3 is 13 residues long. Germline V lookup: CDR1 SEHNR, CDR2 FQNEAQ (reference sequence). CDR3 DNA sequence: TGTGCCAGCAGCTTTACAGAGAACACTGAAGCTTTCTTT. Translated: CASSFTENTEAFF.

This clonotype has only a few counts. The V gene is TRBV6-6, the J gene TRBJ1-1; unclear D gene. Trimming left V 7 bases short and J 3 bases short, with 9 bases between. Germline V gene sequence: CDR1 MNHNY, CDR2 SVGAGI (reference sequence). This CDR3 is built from 12 residues. The chain's CDR3 is CASNKRDTEAFF. CDR3 bases: TGTGCCAGCAACAAGAGGGACACTGAAGCTTTCTTT.

The chain couples TRBV6-5 to TRBJ1-2, with D unresolved. Germline V gene data show CDR1 as MNHEY and CDR2 as SVGAGI. V dropped 6 bases and J dropped 2 bases, with 7 bases sitting between them. This CDR3 spans 12 amino acids. The CDR3 bases are TGTGCCAGCAGAGACACCAACTATGGCTACACCTTC. The encoded protein is CASRDTNYGYTF.

This clonotype has just a few counts. This rearrangement joins TRBV15 to TRBJ1-5; D is ambiguous. V lost 0 bases and J 3 bases, leaving 3 bases between the germline ends. The CDR3 totals 13 residues. Looked up from germline, CDR1 is LNHNV and CDR2 is YYDKDF (reference sequence). CDR3 DNA: TGTGCCACCAGCAGAGACCCCAATCAGCCCCAGCATTTT. Translated: CATSRDPNQPQHF. Full variable domain (rest looked up from reference TRBV15 and TRBJ1-5): DAMVIQNPRYQVTQFGKPVTLSCSQTLNHNVMYWYQQKSSQAPKLLFHYYDKDFNNEADTPDNFQSRRPNTSFCFLDIRSPGLGDTAMYLCATSRDPNQPQHFGDGTRLSIL.

The chain uses TRBV24-1 and TRBJ1-2; D is unclear. Germline V gene lookup returns CDR1 KGHDR and CDR2 SFDVKD. CDR3 size: 11 residues. Trimming removed 1 base at V and 8 bases at J, with 4 bases between. The chain's CDR3 is CATSDFSGYTF. Here the CDR3 DNA reads TGTGCCACCAGTGATTTTTCCGGCTACACCTTC.

In DNA, the CDR3 is TGTGCCAGCAGCCCCCCCGGGACAGGGCGAGAGACCCAGTACTTC. Amino acid sequence: CASSPPGTGRETQYF. This rearrangement joins TRBV7-2 to TRBJ2-5, with 9 bases lining up with TRBD1. Germline V lookup: CDR1 SGHTA, CDR2 FQGNSA. The CDR3 loop spans 15 amino acids. V gave up 5 bases and J gave up 4 bases; unmatched junction bases: 8.

J is TRBJ2-3 and V is TRBV11-2; D ambiguous. V gave up 5 bases and J gave up 10 bases, with 13 bases separating them. This CDR3 region has 12 residues. Germline lookup yields CDR1 SGHAT and CDR2 FQNNGV. The CDR3 nucleotides are TGTGCCAGCAGCCGCCCGTTAGAATCGCAGTATTTT. Protein: CASSRPLESQYF.